This T cell receptor (beta chain) appears in the sequencing data of a study of T cell repertoires in cytomegalovirus infection. For the study at large: TCR beta signatures that were public indicated CMV infection and matching HLA type.

Germline V CDR1 and CDR2: SQVTM, ANQGSEA. This CDR3 comprises 13 residues. V was clipped by 5 bases and J by 0 bases, with 11 bases between them. Whole-study findings and limits: HLA-C-restricted CMV-specific TCR beta clonotypes were dominant in the ex vivo response. Frequencies of public TCR beta families were cumulated, and this identified carriers of CMV plus the relevant HLA.

TCRdb processed the reads anew with MiXCR; each CDR3 protein has one entry. This table has approximately 180,000 distinct CDR3 sequences, roughly a fifth appearing once. With respect to this clonotype: Its target is not known.

This chain connects TRBV29-1 to TRBJ2-7; D not certain. Sequencing was done on a sample of PBMCs. This TCR was recovered from a human donor in good health (CMV status not recorded). Some clones in this sample may be carry-over from other donors' samples. The CDR3, as DNA: TGCAGCGTTCTAAGCCCTAGCTCCTACGAGCAGTACTTC. Translated, it gives CSVLSPSSYEQYF.